This T cell receptor beta chain was observed in a study of T cell responses to AZD1222 COVID-19 vaccine. This clone was recorded many times. TCRdb's table, derived via immunoSEQ multiplex PCR, lists solely in-frame clones and lacks some. The table has 150,000 to 200,000 clones, around nine tenths seen once. The CDR3 has 13 residues. Per germline, CDR1 SGHAT and CDR2 FQDESV (reference sequence). After removal of 5 bases from V and 8 bases from J, the junction contained 7 bases not matched to a gene. The chain links TRBV11-1 to TRBJ1-2, with 8 bases lining up with TRBD1. The sample consisted of peripheral blood, taken on day 0 of AZD1222 vaccination. The source is an adult in good health. CDR3 coding DNA: TGTGCCAGCAGCGATCAGGGGGCGCGGGGCTACACCTTC. Its protein is CASSDQGARGYTF.